This record looks at one T cell receptor beta chain sequence and its context. Its antigen target is currently unknown. No base-level quality is on record; no much larger clone is a single base apart. The trim is 4 bases for V and 0 bases for J, with a gap of 7 bases between the germline ends. CDR1 and CDR2 (SGHTA, FQGNSA) derive from the germline V gene. The CDR3 goes from the cysteine to the phenylalanine over 13 residues. Only CDR3 DNA is held: 39 bases, read in frame from base 1. The data belong to a study of blood T cell repertoires in COVID-19 (dated by TCRdb to the early 2020s). With respect to the entire study: Collaborator samples came from the United States, Italy and Spain and covered acute and convalescent phases of COVID-19. Sample metadata almost always included a de-identified subject ID, COVID-19 status, age in years and sex. Where available, HLA class I and class II types were obtained from metadata supplied by the sample provider rather than from assay-based typing. The material from the prospective study consisted of cDNA or gDNA derived from T cells, B-cell-depleted T cells, or PBMCs. The samples were drawn from the first 160 participants of the ongoing ImmuneRACE study and from 950 to 1,500 subjects provided by 6 global collaborators. The repertoires were released in a freely available public database meant as a resource for research on the immune response to SARS-CoV-2. Subjects who had been exposed to COVID-19, were actively infected with it, or had recovered from it provided the deeply sampled blood TCRbeta repertoires that made up the dataset. What the research found in general, with its limitations: Clinical and demographic metadata were provided uncurated, with the amount varying by source and participant.

TCRbeta CDR3 regions were amplified from genomic DNA by means of the immunoSEQ Assay, a bias-controlled multiplex PCR. On the authors' methods: The number of nucleated cells in each sample was estimated from the amplification of reference gene primers within the assay. Sequence reads were collapsed and filtered to measure the absolute abundance of every unique TCRbeta CDR3 rearrangement. Productive Simpson clonality was computed per sample as the square root of Simpson's diversity index over productive rearrangements. TCRdb's version of the immuneACCESS table is confined to in-frame rearrangements and falls short of the full clone set. An unresolved V gene accounts for under half of the shortfall where checked; the remainder is of unknown origin. The V and J calls and clone size come from that table; D and trimming were worked out from the DNA. The sample table records about 260,000 clones; 84% of these occur just once. Of the sample, 1.5% falls within the top ten clones.

Samples from volunteer blood donors who had recovered from COVID-19 were contributed by a second Seattle source. Whole blood was collected in K2EDTA tubes by collaborating institutions according to the institutions' own protocols. For TCRbeta analysis, collaborator samples were shipped as frozen whole blood, as isolated PBMCs, or as DNA extracted from either sample type. The clonotype originates from a woman between 40 and 50 years old who had recovered from COVID-19. The material sequenced was peripheral blood. The chain uses TRBV7-2 and TRBJ2-7; the D gene cannot be named for sure. The CDR3 region: CASSSRSSYEQYF. The DNA sequence follows: TGTGCCAGCAGCTCCCGGTCCTCCTACGAGCAGTACTTC. Supplemented by the reference TRBV7-2 and TRBJ2-7 proteins around the CDR3, the complete variable domain is GAGVSQSPSNKVTEKGKDVELRCDPISGHTALYWYRQSLGQGLEFLIYFQGNSAPDKSGLPSDRFSAERTGGSVSTLTIQRTQQEDSAVYLCASSSRSSYEQYFGPGTRLTVT.